This T cell receptor (beta chain) is from a study of molecular identifiers for immune sequencing clone quantification (dated by TCRdb to between 2018 and 2020). Regarding the research as a whole: For a replicate experiment, the RNA from either 20,000 or 100,000 naive CD8 T cells was divided into five aliquots, and four of those aliquots went on to sequencing. This methods study used CD8 T cells to benchmark TCR RNA copy counting and molecular-identifier clustering-based TCR repertoire sequencing (MIDCIRS). Results the study describes overall, beyond this receptor: Modeling indicated 2.5 to 3 TCR RNA copies recovered per cell, compared with about 9.7 by digital PCR, which implies a capture efficiency of around 30%. A single cell's worth of spiked-in Jurkat TCR RNA was reported detectable even among 850,000 to 1,000,000 naive CD8 T cells. Without barcode sub-clustering, chimeric consensus sequences inflated TCR diversity; chimeras reached as high as 47%. The naive libraries included spiked-in Jurkat TCR RNA (around 10 copies' worth), and this RNA is not part of the donor repertoire. Highly expanded clone sizes could be underestimated if identical TCR molecules share a barcode. Clones above 20 RNA copies held over 97% of molecules in CMV-specific effector cells but under 1% in naive cells.

This clonotype was counted at least ten times. It has no known antigen specificity. No much larger clone exists at a distance of one base, and base qualities are not known. Receptors were amplified or captured by PCR. The data were produced on a NextSeq 500. Bulk TCR libraries were prepared as previously described, using TCR primers listed in Table S5. Purification of total RNA was performed with the Qiagen AllPrep DNA/RNA kit. Before any analysis, reads coming from multiple sequencing runs of the same library were combined into one pool. As for the original processing: Reads were retained only if their TCR constant sequence matched exactly, and those retained reads were trimmed to 150 nt and grouped according to their 12-nt molecular barcodes. Within each barcode group, reads were sub-clustered at a 15% Levenshtein threshold, and quality-weighted consensus sequences were built per RNA molecule. Non-functional sequences were filtered out, along with any lower-count sequence sitting one edit away from another sequence. Barcode sub-clusters with fewer than 20% of the maximum read count were removed, based on fitting two negative binomial distributions. TCRdb reprocessed the public reads (quality trimming at Q25 with fastp, clone calling with MiXCR) and kept in-frame beta chains. Each record represents a unique CDR3 protein, reported with the most common genes and DNA among its rows. TCRdb, not the original authors, processed these V and J calls. A total of approximately 500,000 distinct CDR3 sequences appear in this sample, about 25% of them only once. The ten largest clones capture 0.76% of the sample.

Libraries of naive CD8 T cells were built from about 20,000 to 1,000,000 sorted cells, with 10%, 30% or 50% of the purified RNA used. Naive CD8 T cells, defined as CD8+CD4-CCR7+CD45RA+, were FACS-sorted into RLT Plus buffer on a BD FACSAria II. To test detection sensitivity, Jurkat RNA equivalent to roughly nine TCR copies was spiked into samples of about 19,000-1,000,000 naive CD8 T cells. CD8 T cells were enriched with RosetteSep CD8+ T Cell Enrichment Cocktail and Ficoll-Paque, followed by ACK red cell lysis. Sequencing was carried out using naive CD8+ T cells from blood, with Jurkat cell RNA spiked in. The intended sense of this specimen's cell subset or site label: FACS-sorted CD8+CD4-CCR7+CD45RA+ naive T cells. This TCR came from a human donor in good health. Some libraries in this study had Jurkat cell RNA spiked in.

The nucleotide sequence reads TGCGCCAGCAGCTTGAACACGGGAGATCGGGAGCAGTACTTC. Translated, this is CASSLNTGDREQYF. The rearranged segments are TRBV5-1 and TRBJ2-7; a tentative D call is TRBD2 (6 bases match). The germline ends are 15 bases apart after V is trimmed by 1 base and J by 7 bases. The cysteine opens and the phenylalanine closes a CDR3 of 14 amino acids. Only the CDR3 part of the read is kept: 42 bases, read in frame from the first base. The germline V gene yields SGHRS for CDR1 and YFSETQ for CDR2.